Presented here are 20 T cell receptor beta chains from one specimen sequenced in a study of T cells after yellow fever vaccination. Each CDR3 protein is one row after TCRdb ran MiXCR on the 5' RACE reads. This repertoire shows 450,000 to 550,000 distinct CDR3 sequences, over 15% found once; its top ten account for roughly an eighth. This sample comprised PBMCs, obtained 15 days after the yellow fever booster vaccination. All receptors come from a man aged 25 to 40 who received the YFV17D yellow fever vaccine.

This clonotype came up a few times. This chain links TRBV7-9 with TRBJ2-1, with TRBD1 identical over 8 bases. This CDR3 has 15 residues. V was pared by 3 bases and J by 6 bases, with 7 bases of the junction left unmatched. Germline V gene lookup returns CDR1 SEHNR and CDR2 FQNEAQ (reference sequence). In nucleotides, the CDR3 is TGTGCCAGCAGCTTTTACGGACAGGGTATCAATGAGCAGTTCTTC. Protein sequence: CASSFYGQGINEQFF.

This chain links TRBV6-2 or TRBV6-3 with TRBJ2-1; D is undetermined. In germline, CDR1 is MNHEY, CDR2 SVGEGT. The CDR3 sequence is 13 residues long. V lost 7 bases, J lost 4 bases, and 11 bases lay in between. CDR3 DNA sequence: TGTGCCAGCAACTCGGTCCATTACAATGAGCAGTTCTTC. Protein product: CASNSVHYNEQFF.

This clonotype was found many times. This chain joins TRBV20-1 and TRBJ2-5; 7 bases agree with TRBD2. CDR1 is DFQATT and CDR2 is SNEGSKA in the germline V gene (reference sequence). Unmatched junction bases numbered 7, after V lost 5 bases and J lost 4 bases. CDR3 length: 13 amino acids. CDR3 loop: CSARSGGIETQYF. The CDR3 coding sequence is TGCAGTGCTCGGTCGGGGGGTATAGAGACCCAGTACTTC.

This clonotype was picked up a small number of times. The rearrangement joins TRBV5-1 to TRBJ2-7, with D possibly TRBD1 on 5 matching bases. Trimming removed 3 bases at V and 3 bases at J, with 13 bases between. The germline gives CDR1 SGHRS, CDR2 YFSETQ. The CDR3 has 14 amino acids. CDR3 in amino acids: CASSWGTLGYEQYF. As DNA, the CDR3 is TGCGCCAGCAGCTGGGGCACTCTGGGCTACGAGCAGTACTTC. Using reference TRBV5-1 and TRBJ2-7 for the parts outside the CDR3, the full variable domain is KAGVTQTPRYLIKTRGQQVTLSCSPISGHRSVSWYQQTPGQGLQFLFEYFSETQRNKGNFPGRFSGRQFSNSRSEMNVSTLELGDSALYLCASSWGTLGYEQYFGPGTRLTVT.

This sequence joins TRBV19 and TRBJ1-2; perhaps TRBD1 as D (5 bases). The CDR3 totals 13 residues. Germline loops: CDR1 LNHDA, CDR2 SQIVND (reference sequence). V was trimmed by 7 bases and J by 4 bases, leaving 13 bases between them. CDR3 coding DNA: TGTGCCAGTATCGACAGCTCCCTCTATGGCTACACCTTC. Translation gives CASIDSSLYGYTF.

This clonotype was counted ten times or more. The rearrangement uses TRBV18 and TRBJ2-1; the D is unclear. CDR3 length: 14 residues. The germline V gene has CDR1 KGHSH and CDR2 LQKENI. V lost 0 bases to trimming and J lost 1 base, with 4 bases between them. This chain's CDR3 is CASSPPASYNEQFF. As DNA, the CDR3 is TGTGCCAGCTCACCACCGGCATCCTACAATGAGCAGTTCTTC. Supplemented by reference TRBV18 and TRBJ2-1, the full variable domain reads NAGVMQNPRHLVRRRGQEARLRCSPMKGHSHVYWYRQLPEEGLKFMVYLQKENIIDESGMPKERFSAEFPKEGPSILRIQQVVRGDSAAYFCASSPPASYNEQFFGPGTRLTVL.

The genes are TRBV18 and TRBJ2-1, with a tentative D call TRBD2 (6 bases). Trimming stripped 6 bases from V and 10 bases from J, with 16 bases between. The CDR3 totals 13 residues. Per germline, CDR1 KGHSH and CDR2 LQKENI. CDR3 in amino acids: CASSPPGSGEQFF. The CDR3 DNA reads as TGTGCCAGCTCCCCCCCAGGGAGCGGGGAGCAGTTCTTC.

The rearrangement uses TRBV11-2 and TRBJ2-1; 7 nucleotides line up with TRBD2. This CDR3 is 19 amino acids long. Trimming removed 2 bases from V and 7 bases from J; junction bases left unmatched: 20. CDR1 is SGHAT, CDR2 FQNNGV, per germline. Written as DNA, the CDR3 is TGTGCCAGCAGCTTACTTTCCCTTCTAGCGGAGGGAGGGGCTAATGAGCAGTTCTTC. Translated: CASSLLSLLAEGGANEQFF. The whole variable domain, remainder taken from reference TRBV11-2 and TRBJ2-1, is EAGVAQSPRYKIIEKRQSVAFWCNPISGHATLYWYQQILGQGPKLLIQFQNNGVVDDSQLPKDRFSAERLKGVDSTLKIQPAKLEDSAVYLCASSLLSLLAEGGANEQFFGPGTRLTVL.

V is TRBV24-1 and J is TRBJ2-3; D might be TRBD1 (6 bases). The CDR3 sequence is 12 residues long. Between the trimmed V and J ends, which lost 4 bases and 8 bases, there was a span of 9 bases. Germline loops: CDR1 KGHDR, CDR2 SFDVKD. The DNA of the CDR3 is TGTGCCACCAGTGAAGTAGGGGGTACGCAGTATTTT. It is translated as CATSEVGGTQYF.

The gene calls are TRBV7-9 and TRBJ2-2; D remains unclear. Germline V lookup: CDR1 SEHNR, CDR2 FQNEAQ (reference sequence). The CDR3 has 14 residues. V lost 7 bases, J lost 0 bases, and 9 bases lay in between. CDR3 nucleotide sequence: TGTGCCAGCACCACTAACCCGAACACCGGGGAGCTGTTTTTT. Translating it yields CASTTNPNTGELFF.

Only a few counts were recorded for this clonotype. The chain carries TRBV10-3 and TRBJ1-2, with TRBD1 identical over 8 bases. CDR3 length: 13 amino acids. Looked up from germline, CDR1 is ENHRY and CDR2 is SYGVKD. The V segment lost 7 bases and the J segment 6 bases; nucleotides outside the gene matches: 7. The DNA for the CDR3 is TGTGCCATCACCTTAGACAGGGGCCATGGCTACACCTTC. Encoded protein: CAITLDRGHGYTF.

This chain links TRBV11-3 with TRBJ2-7; tentatively, D is TRBD1 (6 bases). Germline V CDR1 and CDR2: SGHNT, YENEEA. This CDR3 is built from 12 residues. V was pared by 5 bases and J by 8 bases, with 13 bases between. The CDR3 is CASSQDSYQQYF. For the CDR3, the DNA is TGTGCCAGCAGCCAGGACAGTTACCAGCAGTACTTC.

A single count supports this clonotype. This chain uses TRBV20-1 with TRBJ1-2; D may be TRBD1 (5 bases). This CDR3 region has 13 residues. Trimming pared 0 bases from V and 6 bases from J, leaving 11 bases between. Germline V CDR1 and CDR2: DFQATT, SNEGSKA (reference sequence). DNA for the CDR3: TGCAGTGCTAGAGACGGAGCGGGGCATGGCTACACCTTC. Amino acid sequence: CSARDGAGHGYTF.

This clonotype was observed a handful of times. The genes are TRBV2 and TRBJ2-1; TRBD2 matches at 11 bases. After removal of 2 bases from V and 5 bases from J, the junction contained 8 bases not matched to a gene. CDR1 and CDR2 (germline): SNHLY, FYNNEI. This CDR3 spans 17 amino acids. Here the CDR3 reads CASSERTGLADNNEQFF. The CDR3 DNA follows: TGTGCCAGCAGTGAAAGGACGGGACTAGCGGACAACAATGAGCAGTTCTTC.

This clonotype was counted a few times. V usage is TRBV7-2 and J usage is TRBJ2-3; 10 bases map to TRBD2. V trimming: 5 bases; J trimming: 11 bases; junction bases outside the gene matches: 13. The CDR3 consists of 15 residues. Germline assignment: CDR1 SGHTA and CDR2 FQGNSA. The CDR3 here is CASSVGAGGTFVQYF. The CDR3 bases are TGTGCCAGCAGCGTGGGAGCGGGAGGGACCTTTGTGCAGTATTTT.

The chain recombines TRBV29-1 with TRBJ2-3, with 7 bases matching TRBD1. This CDR3 has 14 residues. In germline, CDR1 is SQVTM, CDR2 ANQGSEA. Losses at the gene ends were 6 bases for V and 0 bases for J; bases not matched to a gene: 6. The CDR3 DNA reads TGCAGCGTCGCGCCAGGGGGAAGCACAGATACGCAGTATTTT. Residues: CSVAPGGSTDTQYF.

This clonotype was seen more than once but under ten times. The rearrangement joins TRBV14 to TRBJ2-2; D ambiguous. Trimming removed 2 bases at V and 5 bases at J, with 15 bases between. Per germline, CDR1 SGHDN and CDR2 FVKESK. The CDR3 runs to 16 residues. In DNA form, the CDR3 reads TGTGCCAGCAGCCAATTTAAGCGCGGCGGTACCGGGGAGCTGTTTTTT. Protein: CASSQFKRGGTGELFF.

This clonotype was detected only a few times. V is TRBV5-1 and J is TRBJ2-7, with TRBD1 as a possible D gene (6 bases). CDR3 length: 15 amino acids. Trimming stripped 4 bases from V and 6 bases from J, with 20 bases between. Germline V gene sequence: CDR1 SGHRS, CDR2 YFSETQ. CDR3 nucleotides: TGCGCCAGCAGCCCACAACAACAGGGTACGACCGAGCAGTACTTC. This gives the protein CASSPQQQGTTEQYF.

This rearrangement joins TRBV11-2 to TRBJ2-1, with no clear D. V lost 0 bases to trimming and J lost 4 bases, with 13 bases between them. The CDR3 is 16 amino acids. Germline CDR1 reads SGHAT; CDR2 reads FQNNGV. The CDR3 sequence is CASSLEAGTAYNEQFF. In DNA, the CDR3 is TGTGCCAGCAGCTTAGAGGCAGGAACGGCTTACAATGAGCAGTTCTTC.

CDR3 nucleotide sequence: TGTGCCAGCAGTTGGCTAGCGGGAGGCACCGGGGAGCTGTTTTTT. This codes for CASSWLAGGTGELFF. The J gene is TRBJ2-2, the V gene TRBV28, with 11 bases fitting TRBD2. Germline V gene lookup returns CDR1 MDHEN and CDR2 SYDVKM. The V segment lost 4 bases and the J segment 4 bases; nucleotides outside the gene matches: 2. The CDR3 is 15 amino acids. Based on the CDR3 plus reference TRBV28 and TRBJ2-2, the full variable domain is DVKVTQSSRYLVKRTGEKVFLECVQDMDHENMFWYRQDPGLGLRLIYFSYDVKMKEKGDIPEGYSVSREKKERFSLILESASTNQTSMYLCASSWLAGGTGELFFGEGSRLTVL.